This T cell receptor beta chain originates from a study of blood T cell repertoires in COVID-19. Across the study: There were acute and convalescent COVID-19 samples, and they came from the United States, Italy and Spain. PBMCs, B-cell-depleted T cells, or T cells provided the cDNA or gDNA that made up the material.

In the original processing: Estimated nucleated cell counts came from reference gene primer amplification. Clones were read by immunoSEQ multiplex PCR, and TCRdb kept only the in-frame ones, dropping some. V, J and clone size reflect that table, while D and trimming were determined from the DNA. The sample lists about 16,000 clones; about 69% were seen once. From germline, CDR1 is SGHRS and CDR2 YFSETQ. With 3 bases clipped from V and 4 bases from J, the junction kept 4 bases outside the gene matches. This CDR3 contains 14 residues. The V gene is TRBV5-1, the J gene TRBJ1-1; 9 nucleotides align to TRBD1. The TCR comes from a man in his fifties or sixties with acute or convalescent COVID-19. Specimen: peripheral blood. The CDR3 DNA reads TGCGCCAGCAGCTGGGGACAGGGTCGCACTGAAGCTTTCTTT. Protein product: CASSWGQGRTEAFF.